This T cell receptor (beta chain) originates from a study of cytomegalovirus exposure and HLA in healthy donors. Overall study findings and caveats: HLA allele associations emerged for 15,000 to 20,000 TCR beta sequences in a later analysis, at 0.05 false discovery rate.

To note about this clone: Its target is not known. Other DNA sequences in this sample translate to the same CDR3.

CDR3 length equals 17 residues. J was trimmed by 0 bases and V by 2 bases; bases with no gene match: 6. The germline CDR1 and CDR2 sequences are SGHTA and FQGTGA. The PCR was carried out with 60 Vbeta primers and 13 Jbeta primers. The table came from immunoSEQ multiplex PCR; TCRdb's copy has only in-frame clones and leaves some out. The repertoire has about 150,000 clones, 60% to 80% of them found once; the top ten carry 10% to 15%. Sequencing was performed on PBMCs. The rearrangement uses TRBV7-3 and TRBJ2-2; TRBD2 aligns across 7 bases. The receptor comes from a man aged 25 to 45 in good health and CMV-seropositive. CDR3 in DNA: TGTGCCAGCAGCTTAGGGGGGGGAAGTCCGAACACCGGGGAGCTGTTTTTT. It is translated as CASSLGGGSPNTGELFF.